This T cell receptor (beta chain) was recorded in a study of cytomegalovirus exposure and HLA in healthy donors. Whole-study results and caveats: What a later analysis reportedly showed was that an Asian-associated ancestry cluster had fewer N-insertions than the approximately 700-donor mean.

V lost 7 bases, J lost 8 bases, and 11 bases stayed unmatched. Germline assignment: CDR1 LNHDA and CDR2 SQIVND (reference sequence). CDR3 length: 14 amino acids. A multiplex PCR was run with 60 Vbeta primers and 13 Jbeta primers. Assay used: immunoSEQ multiplex PCR; TCRdb lists only in-frame clones, some missing. Of tens of thousands of clones detected, around 78% appear once; the ten largest clones hold around 4.3%. About this clone: No antigen is known for it.

The sample taken for sequencing was PBMCs. This TCR came from a man aged 40-49 years in good health and CMV-seronegative. This chain connects TRBV19 to TRBJ2-1; 7 nucleotides match TRBD1. Here the CDR3 reads CASNEGQSPHEQFF. The CDR3 DNA reads as TGTGCCAGTAATGAGGGACAGAGCCCTCATGAGCAGTTCTTC. The whole variable domain, filled in from reference TRBV19 and TRBJ2-1, reads DGGITQSPKYLFRKEGQNVTLSCEQNLNHDAMYWYRQDPGQGLRLIYYSQIVNDFQKGDIAEGYSVSREKKESFPLTVTSAQKNPTAFYLCASNEGQSPHEQFFGPGTRLTVL.